Listed here are 2 T cell receptor beta chains from one sample, sequenced in a study of identical twins. A single record per CDR3 protein comes from TCRdb applying MiXCR to the 5' RACE reads. The table includes 1.5 million to 2 million distinct CDR3 sequences, 25% to 35% detected once. Sequenced material: cord blood. Receptors were obtained from a newborn girl in good health.

V is TRBV5-1 and J is TRBJ2-2; D is unclear. V gave up 8 bases and J gave up 0 bases, with 8 bases separating them. The CDR3 has 13 amino acids. Germline V gene sequence: CDR1 SGHRS, CDR2 YFSETQ. The CDR3 DNA sequence: TGCGCCAGTCGTACACCGAACACCGGGGAGCTGTTTTTT. It yields the protein CASRTPNTGELFF.

This clonotype was detected many times. This chain joins TRBV12-3 or TRBV12-4 and TRBJ2-4; D unclear. Trimming left V 2 bases short and J 5 bases short, with 7 bases between. The CDR3 extends over 13 amino acids. The CDR3 loop is CASSLRTQNIQYF. The CDR3 nucleotides read TGTGCCAGCAGTTTACGGACGCAAAACATTCAGTACTTC.